The 28 T cell receptor beta chains listed next were all sequenced from one sample in a study of T cells in Graves' hyperthyroidism and ophthalmopathy. Amplified TCR beta CDR3 regions derived from RNA transcripts. HTBI primers were the set used in a first-round RT-PCR of the TCR CDR3. One entry per CDR3 protein results from TCRdb running MiXCR on the multiplex PCR reads. Of around 440,000 distinct CDR3 sequences in the sample, 15% to 19% were seen once. The sample consisted of blood. All receptors come from a woman between 18 and 29 years old with Graves' hyperthyroidism.

This clonotype was counted many times. The V and J genes are TRBV24-1 and TRBJ2-5, with 8 nucleotides matching TRBD1. Losses at the gene ends were 4 bases for V and 4 bases for J; bases not matched to a gene: 7. CDR1 KGHDR and CDR2 SFDVKD come from the germline V gene. The length of the CDR3 is 15 residues. The CDR3 DNA is TGTGCCACCAGTGACTCGACAGGGGCAGGAGAGACCCAGTACTTC. Translated: CATSDSTGAGETQYF.

This chain uses TRBV4-2 with TRBJ2-7, with 10 bases identical to TRBD1. The CDR3 runs to 18 residues. V trimming: 2 bases; J trimming: 3 bases; junction bases outside the gene matches: 13. CDR1 is LGHNA, CDR2 YNFKEQ, per germline. The DNA for the CDR3 is TGTGCCAGCAGCCAAAGGACCGCCGGGACAGGGGTAATCTACGAGCAGTACTTC. Encoded protein: CASSQRTAGTGVIYEQYF.

In this sample, this clonotype turned up many times. V and J are TRBV5-1 and TRBJ2-3; no clear D. The CDR3 runs 15 residues. Germline CDR1 and CDR2: SGHRS and YFSETQ. Trimming left V 2 bases short and J 6 bases short, with 16 bases between. CDR3 protein: CASSFLTNPADTQYF. DNA of the CDR3: TGCGCCAGCAGCTTCTTGACCAACCCCGCGGATACGCAGTATTTT.

This clonotype was seen at least ten times. The chain joins TRBV13 to TRBJ1-3; D is unresolved. The CDR3 length is 15 residues. Looked up from germline, CDR1 is PRHDT and CDR2 is FYEKMQ (reference sequence). V was pared by 6 bases and J by 0 bases, with 12 bases between. CDR3 in DNA: TGTGCCAGCAGTTACGACCGGAACTCTGGAAACACCATATATTTT. This codes for CASSYDRNSGNTIYF.

The chain joins TRBV9 to TRBJ2-2, with D tentatively TRBD1 or TRBD2 (6 bases each). Germline V gives CDR1 SGDLS, CDR2 YYNGEE. Trimming shortened V by 7 bases and J by 6 bases, and 28 bases separated the two germline ends. There are 18 residues in the CDR3. The CDR3 DNA reads as TGTGCCAGCGGCGAAGGAGGGTGGCAGGGGAATTCGGCCGGGGAGCTGTTTTTT. Residues: CASGEGGWQGNSAGELFF.

This clonotype has more than one count but fewer than ten. The V gene is TRBV7-9, the J gene TRBJ2-3; D gene unclear. Germline lookup yields CDR1 SEHNR and CDR2 FQNEAQ (reference sequence). The CDR3 extends over 15 amino acids. Deletions cut 5 bases from V and 0 bases from J, with 12 bases between. CDR3 sequence reads: CASSPGGLSTDTQYF. Written as DNA, the CDR3 is TGTGCCAGCAGCCCCGGCGGTCTTAGCACAGATACGCAGTATTTT.

This chain links TRBV7-9 with TRBJ2-6, with D perhaps TRBD1 or TRBD2 (6 bases each). Looked up from germline, CDR1 is SEHNR and CDR2 is FQNEAQ (reference sequence). The germline V and J ends were trimmed by 4 bases and 1 base, with 20 bases remaining between them. The CDR3 consists of 19 residues. The CDR3 loop is CASSSPDPGASSGANVLTF. The CDR3 DNA reads as TGTGCCAGCAGCTCCCCTGATCCGGGGGCTTCGTCTGGGGCCAACGTCCTGACTTTC.

The chain is built from TRBV12-3 or TRBV12-4 and TRBJ1-5; 7 bases are a match to TRBD1. The CDR3 is 14 residues long. V trimming: 7 bases; J trimming: 9 bases; junction bases outside the gene matches: 12. CDR3 sequence: CASTDRTLSGPQHF. The CDR3 DNA reads as TGTGCCAGCACGGACAGGACTCTGAGTGGGCCCCAGCATTTT.

The CDR3 nucleotides read TGTGCCAGCAGTGATGGGGGTCTAGGGCTACCTACCTACGAGCAGTACTTC. It yields the protein CASSDGGLGLPTYEQYF. The chain joins TRBV6-1 to TRBJ2-7; D tentatively fits TRBD1 or TRBD2 (5 bases each). The V end lost 3 bases, the J end lost 2 bases, and 20 bases lay between the germline ends. Germline lookup yields CDR1 MNHNS and CDR2 SASEGT. The CDR3 is made up of 17 amino acids.

V usage is TRBV5-4 and J usage is TRBJ2-2; no reliable D call. CDR3 length: 17 residues. Germline V lookup: CDR1 SGHNT, CDR2 YYREEE (reference sequence). The V end lost 1 base, the J end lost 4 bases, and 17 bases lay between the germline ends. The CDR3 is CASSLKDMGLGTGELFF. Written as DNA, the CDR3 is TGTGCCAGCAGCTTGAAGGATATGGGGTTAGGCACCGGGGAGCTGTTTTTT. The full variable domain, rest sourced from reference TRBV5-4 and TRBJ2-2, is ETGVTQSPTHLIKTRGQQVTLRCSSQSGHNTVSWYQQALGQGPQFIFQYYREEENGRGNFPPRFSGLQFPNYSSELNVNALELDDSALYLCASSLKDMGLGTGELFFGEGSRLTVL.

This clonotype was counted only a few times. This may stem from a read error, because a much larger clone lies one nucleotide away. The V call is TRBV29-1, the J call TRBJ2-7; perhaps TRBD2 as D (5 bases). This CDR3 is built from 17 residues. In germline, CDR1 is SQVTM, CDR2 ANQGSEA. Trimming shortened V by 5 bases and J by 4 bases, and 27 bases separated the two germline ends. CDR3 bases: TGCAGCGTTTCCTGGAGACTATCAGGCCAAGGAGGATACGAGCAGTACTTC. Translating gives CSVSWRLSGQGGYEQYF.

The sample holds a few counts of this clonotype. This sequence joins TRBV5-4 and TRBJ2-3, with D unclear. Germline V gene lookup returns CDR1 SGHNT and CDR2 YYREEE (reference sequence). V lost 4 bases and J lost 4, with 10 bases in between. The CDR3 contains 13 residues. The DNA of the CDR3 is TGTGCCAGCAGCCCCAGAGGATCAGATACGCAGTATTTT. The encoded protein is CASSPRGSDTQYF.

The sample holds many counts of this clonotype. The rearrangement links TRBV9 to TRBJ2-2; tentative D call: TRBD2 (7 bases). Between the trimmed V and J ends, which lost 3 bases and 6 bases, there was a span of 21 bases. The germline V gene encodes CDR1 SGDLS and CDR2 YYNGEE. The CDR3 consists of 17 residues. CDR3: CASSGWGGADSSGELFF. For the CDR3, the DNA is TGTGCCAGCAGCGGATGGGGGGGGGCCGATAGCTCCGGGGAGCTGTTTTTT. The full variable domain, its missing parts supplied by reference TRBV9 and TRBJ2-2, is DSGVTQTPKHLITATGQRVTLRCSPRSGDLSVYWYQQSLDQGLQFLIQYYNGEERAKGNILERFSAQQFPDLHSELNLSSLELGDSALYFCASSGWGGADSSGELFFGEGSRLTVL.

This clonotype was detected many times. This chain joins TRBV18 and TRBJ1-2; D unresolved. Germline CDR1 and CDR2: KGHSH and LQKENI. V was cut by 2 bases and J by 8 bases, with 18 bases left in between. This CDR3 has 15 residues. As DNA, the CDR3 is TGTGCCAGCTCACCAGTTTTGGGCGATTCTATGGGCTACACCTTC. The encoded protein is CASSPVLGDSMGYTF. The full variable domain, in which reference TRBV18 and TRBJ1-2 provide the parts outside the CDR3, is NAGVMQNPRHLVRRRGQEARLRCSPMKGHSHVYWYRQLPEEGLKFMVYLQKENIIDESGMPKERFSAEFPKEGPSILRIQQVVRGDSAAYFCASSPVLGDSMGYTFGSGTRLTVV.

This clonotype was seen at least ten times. The chain has TRBV5-1 and TRBJ2-5; D is possibly TRBD2 (5 bases). Trimming took off 1 base at V and 5 bases at J, with 9 bases between the two ends. The CDR3 spans 13 residues. The V gene's germline CDR1 is SGHRS and CDR2 YFSETQ. This CDR3 is CASSLRGMETQYF. CDR3 in DNA: TGCGCCAGCAGCTTGAGAGGGATGGAGACCCAGTACTTC.

This clonotype appeared many times. The J gene is TRBJ1-1, the V gene TRBV7-4; 10 nucleotides agree with TRBD1. The CDR3 totals 16 residues. The germline V gene encodes CDR1 SGHVT and CDR2 SQSDAQ. The V segment lost 2 bases and the J segment 1 base; nucleotides outside the gene matches: 4. The CDR3: CASSLRRTGGNTEAFF. The CDR3 nucleotides are TGTGCCAGCAGCTTACGGCGGACAGGGGGGAACACTGAAGCTTTCTTT.

V and J are TRBV19 and TRBJ2-3, with 14 bases lining up with TRBD2. There are 17 residues in the CDR3. V dropped 5 bases and J dropped 4; count of bases not matched to a gene: 8. Germline V lookup: CDR1 LNHDA, CDR2 SQIVND (reference sequence). This CDR3 is CASSFRTSGGPADTQYF. The CDR3 nucleotides are TGTGCCAGTAGTTTCAGGACTAGCGGGGGGCCTGCAGATACGCAGTATTTT.

The chain couples TRBV6-1 to TRBJ2-1; TRBD2 agrees at 9 bases. After removal of 6 bases from V and 8 bases from J, the junction contained 5 bases not matched to a gene. The germline V gene encodes CDR1 MNHNS and CDR2 SASEGT. This CDR3 region has 13 residues. Here the CDR3 reads CASSLAGFDEQFF. As DNA, the CDR3 is TGTGCCAGCAGCCTAGCGGGATTCGATGAGCAGTTCTTC.

This clonotype was seen repeatedly, ten times or more. This sequence joins TRBV6-2 or TRBV6-3 and TRBJ1-5; the match to TRBD1 covers 7 bases. Germline V lookup: CDR1 MNHEY, CDR2 SVGEGT. The CDR3 is 15 residues long. V shed 0 bases and J 4 bases; nucleotides not matched to a gene: 3. The CDR3 sequence is CASSYSTGINQPQHF. The CDR3 DNA is TGTGCCAGCAGTTACTCGACAGGGATAAATCAGCCCCAGCATTTT.

This chain links TRBV20-1 with TRBJ2-2; D unresolved. CDR1 and CDR2 from the germline V gene are DFQATT and SNEGSKA (reference sequence). There are 12 residues in the CDR3. Trimming removed 6 bases at V and 6 bases at J, with 11 bases between. The CDR3 loop reads CSAKDVSGELFF. CDR3 sequence (DNA): TGCAGTGCAAAGGATGTATCCGGGGAGCTGTTTTTT.

This clonotype was seen many times. V is TRBV27 and J is TRBJ2-7, with D perhaps matching TRBD1 or TRBD2 (5 bases each). V was shortened by 4 bases and J by 7 bases, with 14 bases between the two germline ends. Germline loops: CDR1 MNHEY, CDR2 SMNVEV (reference sequence). CDR3 length: 13 amino acids. CDR3 residues: CASSSRGPREQYF. The CDR3 DNA reads TGTGCCAGCAGTTCGAGGGGCCCCAGGGAGCAGTACTTC.

The table lists this clonotype with many counts. The chain joins TRBV29-1 to TRBJ1-5; D uncertain. Trimming pared 7 bases from V and 7 bases from J, leaving 17 bases between. Germline-derived CDR1 and CDR2 are SQVTM and ANQGSEA. The CDR3 is 13 residues long. Written as DNA, the CDR3 is TGCAGCGCCACTATGAGTGCGGGGCAGCCCCAGCATTTT. Translated, it gives CSATMSAGQPQHF.

As concerns this clonotype: One end of the junction does not line up with germline, which may come from a read error. This chain connects TRBV12-3 or TRBV12-4 to TRBJ1-1; possible D gene TRBD1, 6 bases. This CDR3 is built from 13 residues. CDR3 DNA sequence: TGCGCCAGCAGGACTGAAACAGGGTCTGAAGCTTTCTTT. Its protein is CASRTETGSEAFF.

This clonotype was found many times. The chain links TRBV2 to TRBJ1-1; no firm D call. From germline, CDR1 is SNHLY and CDR2 FYNNEI. Trimming shortened V by 7 bases and J by 6 bases, and 21 bases separated the two germline ends. This CDR3 contains 15 residues. As DNA, the CDR3 is TGTGCCAGCAAAAGGTCGGAGTGGAGGGAGGCTGAAGCTTTCTTT. It encodes CASKRSEWREAEAFF.

The rearrangement links TRBV7-9 to TRBJ1-5; 7 positions match TRBD1. CDR1 and CDR2 (germline): SEHNR, FQNEAQ (reference sequence). The length of the CDR3 is 15 residues. After removal of 1 base from V and 7 bases from J, the junction contained 7 bases not matched to a gene. CDR3 in DNA: TGTGCCAGCAGCTTAGGTGAGGGGGCGGGACAGCCCCAGCATTTT. Its translation: CASSLGEGAGQPQHF.

This clonotype was seen repeatedly, ten times or more. CDR3 protein: CASSFGQGDGYTF. For the CDR3, the DNA is TGTGCCAGCAGTTTCGGGCAGGGGGATGGCTACACCTTC. V usage is TRBV12-3 or TRBV12-4 and J usage is TRBJ1-2, with TRBD1 matching over 7 bases. This CDR3 is 13 amino acids long. The junction had 4 bases not matched to a gene; V was cut back by 3 bases and J by 6 bases.

This clonotype was seen many times. The V gene is TRBV11-2, the J gene TRBJ1-5; the D is unclear. Germline CDR1 SGHAT, CDR2 FQNNGV. The CDR3 runs 13 residues. The V gene lost 5 bases and the J gene lost 3 bases, with 8 bases spanning the gap. Written as DNA, the CDR3 is TGTGCCAGCAGCCGGACCACCAATCAGCCCCAGCATTTT. Translating gives CASSRTTNQPQHF.

This clonotype came up many times. The V and J genes are TRBV5-6 and TRBJ1-3; no clear D. V lost 5 bases to trimming and J lost 2 bases, with 8 bases between them. CDR3 size: 13 residues. Germline CDR1 and CDR2: SGHDT and YYEEEE. Here the CDR3 DNA reads TGTGCCAGCAGTGAAGGGACTGGAAACACCATATATTTT. It encodes CASSEGTGNTIYF.